The next 5 T cell receptor beta chains were all read from a single sample in a study of T cells after somatic rescue of genetic block. The data were produced by immunoSEQ multiplex PCR, yet TCRdb's version contains in-frame clones alone and is incomplete. The table lists around 57,000 clones, about 96% of them singletons. The sequenced sample consisted of peripheral blood mononuclear cells (PBMCs). The origin of the receptors is a child younger than two.

The V gene is TRBV27, the J gene TRBJ2-7, with D perhaps being TRBD1 or TRBD2 (6 bases each). Trimming removed 5 bases at V and 4 bases at J, with 15 bases between. Germline V gene sequence: CDR1 MNHEY, CDR2 SMNVEV (reference sequence). This CDR3 is 14 amino acids long. CDR3 nucleotide sequence: TGTGCCAGCAGTGCGGGACAAAGGGTATACGAGCAGTACTTC. Translation: CASSAGQRVYEQYF.

The chain employs TRBV7-9 and TRBJ2-1; 12 nucleotides align to TRBD1. The length of the CDR3 is 19 residues. Germline assignment: CDR1 SEHNR and CDR2 FQNEAQ (reference sequence). V lost 2 bases to trimming and J lost 5 bases; unmatched junction nucleotides: 13. CDR3 protein: CASSLRDRGRKRAHNEQFF. The CDR3 DNA reads as TGTGCCAGCAGCTTAAGGGACAGGGGGCGAAAGCGTGCCCACAATGAGCAGTTCTTC.

The chain uses TRBV12-5 and TRBJ1-2, with D unclear. In germline, CDR1 is LGHNT, CDR2 FRNRAP. This CDR3 comprises 12 residues. V lost 3 bases and J 2 bases, leaving 4 bases between the germline ends. CDR3 sequence (DNA): TGTGCTAGTGGTTTCGGGAACTATGGCTACACCTTC. This sequence encodes CASGFGNYGYTF.

This sequence joins TRBV6-1 and TRBJ1-1; D ambiguous. Germline CDR1 and CDR2: MNHNS and SASEGT. V lost 6 bases to trimming and J lost 0 bases, with 14 bases between them. The length of the CDR3 is 15 residues. The CDR3 sequence: CASSYAHGMNTEAFF. The DNA for the CDR3 is TGTGCCAGCAGCTACGCCCATGGGATGAACACTGAAGCTTTCTTT.

This rearrangement joins TRBV6-1 to TRBJ2-7, with D unresolved. The CDR3 is 12 amino acids. Germline V gene data show CDR1 as MNHNS and CDR2 as SASEGT. V lost 10 bases and J 7 bases, leaving 17 bases between the germline ends. The CDR3 DNA reads as TGTGCCACCTACGCTGCCAACCCAGAGCAGTACTTC. Translated: CATYAANPEQYF.